This T cell receptor beta chain emerged from a study of identical twins. General observations from the study: While abundant cord blood beta clonotypes carried fewer insertions, memory repertoires showed no such pattern.

CDR1 is MGHRA and CDR2 is YSYEKL in the germline V gene. V was clipped by 3 bases and J by 2 bases, with 18 bases between them. This CDR3 comprises 17 residues. A universal primer site was added by template switching, and unique molecular identifiers were carried by the cDNA. TCRdb reanalysed the 5' RACE reads using MiXCR and keeps one entry per CDR3 protein. The top ten clones hold roughly 2.8% of a sample with 470,000 or so distinct CDR3 sequences, 20% to 25% of them seen once. Details on this clonotype: Its matching antigen is unknown.

These records were also assigned to another study, of T cells expressing NK-cell markers.

This chain connects TRBV4-1 to TRBJ2-3; tentative D call: TRBD2 (6 bases). Sequenced material: CD4+ T cells sorted from blood. The source is a woman in her late teens or twenties in good health. The CDR3: CASSQHNPGLPTDTQYF. In nucleotides, the CDR3 is TGCGCCAGCAGCCAGCACAATCCGGGACTGCCCACAGATACGCAGTATTTT.